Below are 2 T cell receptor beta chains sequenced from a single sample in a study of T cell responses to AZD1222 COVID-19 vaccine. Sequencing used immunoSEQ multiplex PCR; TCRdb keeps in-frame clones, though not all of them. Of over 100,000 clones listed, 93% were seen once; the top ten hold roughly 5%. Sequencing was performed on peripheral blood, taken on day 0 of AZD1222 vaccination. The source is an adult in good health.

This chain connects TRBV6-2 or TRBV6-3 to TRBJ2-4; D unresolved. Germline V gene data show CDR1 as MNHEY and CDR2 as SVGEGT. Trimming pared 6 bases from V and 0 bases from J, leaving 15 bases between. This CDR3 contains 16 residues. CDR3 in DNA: TGTGCCAGCAGCCCCGGTGGACGGCGAGCCAAAAACATTCAGTACTTC. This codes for CASSPGGRRAKNIQYF.

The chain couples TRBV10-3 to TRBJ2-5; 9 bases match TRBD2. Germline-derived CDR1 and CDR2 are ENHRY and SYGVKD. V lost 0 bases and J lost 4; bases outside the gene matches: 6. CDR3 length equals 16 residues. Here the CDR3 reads CAISESGGRAGETQYF. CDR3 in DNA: TGTGCCATCAGTGAGTCTGGCGGGAGGGCCGGAGAGACCCAGTACTTC.